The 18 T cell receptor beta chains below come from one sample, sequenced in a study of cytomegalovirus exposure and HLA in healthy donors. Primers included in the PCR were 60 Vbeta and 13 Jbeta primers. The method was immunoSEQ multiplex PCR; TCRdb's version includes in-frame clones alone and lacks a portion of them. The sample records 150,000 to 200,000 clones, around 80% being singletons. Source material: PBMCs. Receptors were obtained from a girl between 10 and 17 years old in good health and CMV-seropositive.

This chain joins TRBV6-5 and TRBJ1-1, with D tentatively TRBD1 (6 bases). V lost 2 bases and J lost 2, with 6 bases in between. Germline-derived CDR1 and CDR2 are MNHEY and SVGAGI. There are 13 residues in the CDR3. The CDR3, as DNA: TGTGCCAGCAGTTACGGGACAAACACTGAAGCTTTCTTT. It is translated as CASSYGTNTEAFF.

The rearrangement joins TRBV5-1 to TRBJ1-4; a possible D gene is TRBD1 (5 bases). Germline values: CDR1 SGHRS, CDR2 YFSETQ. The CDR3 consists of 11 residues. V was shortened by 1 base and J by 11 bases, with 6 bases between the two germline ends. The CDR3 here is CASSLSGKLFF. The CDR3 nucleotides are TGCGCCAGCAGCTTGTCAGGGAAACTGTTTTTT.

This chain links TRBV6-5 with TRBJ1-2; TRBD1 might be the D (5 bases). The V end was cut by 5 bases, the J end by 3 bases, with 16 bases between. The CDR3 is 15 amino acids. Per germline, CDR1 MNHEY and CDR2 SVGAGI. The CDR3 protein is CASSRGGKLDYGYTF. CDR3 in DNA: TGTGCCAGCAGTCGCGGGGGAAAGCTTGACTATGGCTACACCTTC.

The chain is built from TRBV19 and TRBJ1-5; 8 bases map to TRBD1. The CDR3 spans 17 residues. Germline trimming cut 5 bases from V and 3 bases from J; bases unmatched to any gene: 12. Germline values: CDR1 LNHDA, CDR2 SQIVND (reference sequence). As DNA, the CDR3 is TGTGCCAGTAGTCCCCGGACAGGGTGGCCCATCAATCAGCCCCAGCATTTT. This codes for CASSPRTGWPINQPQHF.

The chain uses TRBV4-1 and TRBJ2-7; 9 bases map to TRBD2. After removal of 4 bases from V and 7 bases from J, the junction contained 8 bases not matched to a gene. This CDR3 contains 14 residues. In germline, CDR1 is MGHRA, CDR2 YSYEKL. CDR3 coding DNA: TGCGCCAGCAGCCTGGGGACTAGCAATGGGGAGCAGTACTTC. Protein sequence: CASSLGTSNGEQYF.

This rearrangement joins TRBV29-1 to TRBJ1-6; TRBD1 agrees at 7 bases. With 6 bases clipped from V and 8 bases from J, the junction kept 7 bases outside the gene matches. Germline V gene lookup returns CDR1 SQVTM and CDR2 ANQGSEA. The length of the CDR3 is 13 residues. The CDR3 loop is CSVGDRAYSPLHF. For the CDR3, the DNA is TGCAGCGTCGGCGACAGGGCTTATTCACCCCTCCACTTT.

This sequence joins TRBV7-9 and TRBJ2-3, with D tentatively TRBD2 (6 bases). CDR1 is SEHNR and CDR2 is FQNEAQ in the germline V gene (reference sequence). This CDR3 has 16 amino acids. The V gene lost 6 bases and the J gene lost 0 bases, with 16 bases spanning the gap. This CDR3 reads CASSPILRGSTDTQYF. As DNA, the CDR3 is TGTGCCAGCAGTCCTATTTTGCGGGGTAGCACAGATACGCAGTATTTT.

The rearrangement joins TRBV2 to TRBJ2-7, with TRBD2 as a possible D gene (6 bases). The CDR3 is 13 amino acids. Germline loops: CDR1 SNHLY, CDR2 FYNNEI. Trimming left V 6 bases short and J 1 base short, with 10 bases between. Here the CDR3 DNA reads TGTGCCAGCAGGCGGGACGGTTCCTACGAGCAGTACTTC. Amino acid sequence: CASRRDGSYEQYF.

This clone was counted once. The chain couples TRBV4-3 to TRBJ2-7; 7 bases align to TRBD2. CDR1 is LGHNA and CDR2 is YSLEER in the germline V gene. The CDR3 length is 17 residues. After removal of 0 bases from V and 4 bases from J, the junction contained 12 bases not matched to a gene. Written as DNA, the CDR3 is TGCGCCAGCAGCCAAGATGCCTCGACAGCGGGGCTTTACGAGCAGTACTTC. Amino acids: CASSQDASTAGLYEQYF.

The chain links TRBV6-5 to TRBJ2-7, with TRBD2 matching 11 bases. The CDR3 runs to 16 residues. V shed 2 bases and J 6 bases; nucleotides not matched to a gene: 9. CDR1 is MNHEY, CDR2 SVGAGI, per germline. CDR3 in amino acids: CASSYGSGRARGEQYF. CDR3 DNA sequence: TGTGCCAGCAGTTACGGTAGCGGGAGGGCTCGGGGCGAGCAGTACTTC.

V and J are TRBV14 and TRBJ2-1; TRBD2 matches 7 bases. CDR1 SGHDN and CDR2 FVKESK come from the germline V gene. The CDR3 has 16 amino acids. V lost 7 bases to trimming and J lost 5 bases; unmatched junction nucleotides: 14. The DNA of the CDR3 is TGTGCCAGCACCCCGGGGGGACTCAAGGTACACAATGAGCAGTTCTTC. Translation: CASTPGGLKVHNEQFF.

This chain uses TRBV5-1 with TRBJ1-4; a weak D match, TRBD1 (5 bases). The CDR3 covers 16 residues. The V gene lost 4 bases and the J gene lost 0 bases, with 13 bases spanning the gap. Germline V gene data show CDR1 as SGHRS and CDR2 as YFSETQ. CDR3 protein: CASSVSTVATNEKLFF. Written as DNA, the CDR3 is TGCGCCAGCAGCGTCTCGACAGTTGCAACTAATGAAAAACTGTTTTTT. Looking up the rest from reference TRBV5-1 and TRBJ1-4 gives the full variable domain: KAGVTQTPRYLIKTRGQQVTLSCSPISGHRSVSWYQQTPGQGLQFLFEYFSETQRNKGNFPGRFSGRQFSNSRSEMNVSTLELGDSALYLCASSVSTVATNEKLFFGSGTQLSVL.

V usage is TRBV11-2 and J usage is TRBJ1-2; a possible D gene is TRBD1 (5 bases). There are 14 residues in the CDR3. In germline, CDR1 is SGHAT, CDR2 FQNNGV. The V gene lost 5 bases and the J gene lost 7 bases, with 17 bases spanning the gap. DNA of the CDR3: TGTGCCAGCAGCCCTGGGGGGGTCGGGGGTGGCTACACCTTC. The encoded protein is CASSPGGVGGGYTF.

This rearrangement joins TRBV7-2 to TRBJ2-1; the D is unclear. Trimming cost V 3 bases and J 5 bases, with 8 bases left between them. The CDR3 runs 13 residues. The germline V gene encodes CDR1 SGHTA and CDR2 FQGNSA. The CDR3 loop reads CASSFTPNNEQFF. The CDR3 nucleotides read TGTGCCAGCAGCTTTACTCCGAACAATGAGCAGTTCTTC.

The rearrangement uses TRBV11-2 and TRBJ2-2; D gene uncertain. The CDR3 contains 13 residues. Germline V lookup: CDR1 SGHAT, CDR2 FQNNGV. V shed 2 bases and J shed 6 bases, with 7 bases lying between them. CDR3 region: CASSLNPAGELFF. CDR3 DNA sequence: TGTGCCAGCAGCTTAAACCCGGCCGGGGAGCTGTTTTTT.

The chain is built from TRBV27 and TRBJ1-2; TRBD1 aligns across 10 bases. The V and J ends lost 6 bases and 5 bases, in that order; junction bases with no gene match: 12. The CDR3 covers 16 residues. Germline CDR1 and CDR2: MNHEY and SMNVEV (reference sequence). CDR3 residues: CASRPADRGRRYGYTF. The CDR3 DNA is TGTGCCAGCAGGCCTGCCGACAGGGGGCGCAGGTATGGCTACACCTTC.

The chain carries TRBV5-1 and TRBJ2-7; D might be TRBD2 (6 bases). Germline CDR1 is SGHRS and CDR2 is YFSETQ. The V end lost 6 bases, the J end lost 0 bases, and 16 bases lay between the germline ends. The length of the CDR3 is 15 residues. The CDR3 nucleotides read TGCGCCAGCACCCCAGGGAGGTGGCCCTCCTACGAGCAGTACTTC. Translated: CASTPGRWPSYEQYF.

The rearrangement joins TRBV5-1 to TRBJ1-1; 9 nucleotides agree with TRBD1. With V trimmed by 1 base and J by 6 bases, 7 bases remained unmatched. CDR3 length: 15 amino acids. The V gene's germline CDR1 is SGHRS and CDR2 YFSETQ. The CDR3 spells CASSLWNRGQPEAFF. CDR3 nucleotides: TGCGCCAGCAGCTTGTGGAACAGGGGGCAGCCTGAAGCTTTCTTT.